The source of this TCR beta chain is a study of T cell responses to AZD1222 COVID-19 vaccine (dated by TCRdb to 2020 to 2023). Regarding the research as a whole: AZD1222 recipients given second doses at about 4 weeks or at about 12 weeks were pooled, since spike-specific TCR depth and breadth were not found to differ between the two schedules. TCR sequencing covered 230 or so trial participants: approximately 200 given two doses of AZD1222 and about 26 given two doses of MenACWY control vaccine. Enrollment into the trials was organized by age into subgroups of 18-55, 56-69 and 70-plus years, and those subgroups contained around 150, 28 and 57 TCR-sequenced participants, respectively. The full study reports these points: Reportedly, almost half of the unique spike-specific TCRs recognized epitopes lying outside the regions that are mutated in the B.1.351 and B.1.1.7 variants. Conclusions about previously exposed vaccinees are limited because only six or seven AZD1222 recipients were SARS-CoV-2 seropositive at baseline. Because no day 14 peak-response samples were available, repertoires were characterized only after the peak T cell response. After two AZD1222 doses, both the breadth and the depth of spike-specific TCRs were significantly higher than at day 0 and than in MenACWY recipients. The vaccine-associated CD4 TCRs covered the entire spike protein, and the dominant responses fell in regions 160-218 and 743-854. Most participants were white British and females outnumbered males, and the authors suggested that clonal diversity may have been underestimated. In the small 56-69-year group, the increase in depth fell short of significance, most likely because of low power.

A word on this clone: Its target antigen remains unknown. Base quality data are lacking; no much larger clone is found one base away.

CDR1 and CDR2 were assigned from the germline V gene (reference sequence) as GTSNPN and SVGIG. From cysteine to phenylalanine, the CDR3 is 11 amino acids long. The kept DNA is CDR3 alone, 33 bases in frame from the first base. The trim is 0 bases for V and 6 bases for J, with a gap of 6 bases between the germline ends. In light of the paper, this sample's time point label describes: baseline before first vaccination. Samples from vaccinated people were obtained from the UK trials COV001 and COV002, which included a single-blind randomized controlled phase 2/3 trial of AZD1222 (ChAdOx1 nCoV-19) in healthy adults. For TCRbeta chain sequencing, PBMC samples were collected from trial participants at day 0 and at day 28 after the second dose. The CDR3 regions of human TCRbeta chains were subjected to immunosequencing. Processing in the source paper ran as follows. Repertoire TCRs were matched against a reference library of SARS-CoV-2-specific TCRs generated with the MIRA antigen-specificity platform. Breadth was defined as the fraction of unique TCRs that were SARS-CoV-2-associated. Depth was defined as the fraction of total T cells that were SARS-CoV-2-associated. Using the MIRA data, each spike-specific TCR was mapped to the spike region that the TCR reacts to and placed in a CD4 or CD8 class. Log10-transformed breadth and depth values were compared by one-way ANOVA with Sidak's multiple comparisons tests. Not all clones reach the TCRdb copy of this immuneACCESS table, which keeps in-frame sequences only. Checked studies attribute under half of the gap to unresolved V genes and leave the rest unexplained. The DNA gave D and trimming, while V, J and clone size come from that table. Present in this sample are 200,000 or so clones, approximately 92% of which were seen just once. Jointly, the top ten make up about 10% of the sample.

The sequences come from peripheral blood, collected on day 0 of AZD1222 vaccination. The clonotype comes from an adult in good health. The sequence joins TRBV30 to TRBJ2-7, with an unclear D gene assignment. For the CDR3, the sequence is CAWSVSGEQYF. Here is the DNA: TGTGCCTGGAGTGTATCCGGCGAGCAGTACTTC.